This T cell receptor beta chain appears in the sequencing data of a study of blood T cell repertoires in COVID-19. The CDR3 is 16 residues long. Germline CDR1 and CDR2: SGHNT and YYREEE (reference sequence). V shed 3 bases, J shed 3 bases, and the junction held 10 bases outside the gene matches. Authors' methods: Nucleated cell counts were estimated from reference gene primer amplification. The method was immunoSEQ multiplex PCR; TCRdb's version includes in-frame clones alone and lacks a portion of them. The DNA gave D and trimming, while V, J and clone size come from that table. Among approximately 330,000 clones, approximately 88% were seen once, and the ten largest hold 3.5% to 4%.

This chain uses TRBV5-4 with TRBJ2-5; 8 bases agree with TRBD1. The TCR originated in a woman aged 45-65 years with active or convalescent COVID-19. The source material was peripheral blood. The CDR3 spells CASSSGGRGPKETQYF. In DNA, the CDR3 is TGTGCCAGCAGCTCTGGAGGCAGGGGGCCGAAAGAGACCCAGTACTTC.